The 2 T cell receptor beta chains reported below all come from one sample, sequenced in a study of blood T cell repertoires in COVID-19. Using immunoSEQ multiplex PCR, the repertoire was profiled, and TCRdb retains in-frame clones only, with some absent. The sample yields 250,000 to 350,000 clones, 70% to 85% seen once. The sample was peripheral blood. These receptors originate from a human donor with COVID-19, enrolled during active disease. The donor label of this sample is uncertain.

The V call is TRBV5-1, the J call TRBJ1-4; D perhaps matches TRBD1 (5 bases). The V gene lost 2 bases and the J gene lost 4 bases, with 9 bases spanning the gap. The germline gives CDR1 SGHRS, CDR2 YFSETQ. The CDR3 is 14 residues long. The CDR3 here is CASSFQGNNEKLFF. DNA for the CDR3: TGCGCCAGCAGCTTTCAGGGAAATAATGAAAAACTGTTTTTT.

The chain carries TRBV5-5 and TRBJ1-2, with 12 nucleotides matching TRBD1. This CDR3 spans 16 amino acids. The J segment lost 7 bases and the V segment lost 6 bases, leaving 13 bases of the junction unmatched. Germline values: CDR1 SGHKS, CDR2 YYEKEE (reference sequence). DNA for the CDR3: TGTGCCAGCACCTCGGGACAGGGGGCGTGGATCGGTGGCTACACCTTC. Amino acid sequence: CASTSGQGAWIGGYTF.